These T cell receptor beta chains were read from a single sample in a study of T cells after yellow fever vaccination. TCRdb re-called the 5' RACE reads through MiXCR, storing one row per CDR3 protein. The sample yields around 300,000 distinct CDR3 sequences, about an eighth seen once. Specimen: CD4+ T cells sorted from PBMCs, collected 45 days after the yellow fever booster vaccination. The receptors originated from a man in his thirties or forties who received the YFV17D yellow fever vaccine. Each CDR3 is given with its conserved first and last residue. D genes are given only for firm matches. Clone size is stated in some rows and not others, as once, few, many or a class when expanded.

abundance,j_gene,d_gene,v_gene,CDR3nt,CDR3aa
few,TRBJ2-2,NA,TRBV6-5,TGTGCCAGCAGTTACGAATTTACGGGGGCCGGGGAGCTGTTTTTT,CASSYEFTGAGELFF
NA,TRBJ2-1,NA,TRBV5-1,TGCGCCAGCAGCGTTAGCGGCCAGAGCTCCTACAATGAGCAGTTCTTC,CASSVSGQSSYNEQFF
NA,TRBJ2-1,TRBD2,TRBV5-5,TGTGCCAGCATCTGGGGGGGTTCCCTTTCGGGGTACAATGAGCAGTTCTTC,CASIWGGSLSGYNEQFF
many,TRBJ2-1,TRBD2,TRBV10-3,TGTGCCATCAGTGAGTGGACTAGCGGGGATCAGTTCTTC,CAISEWTSGDQFF
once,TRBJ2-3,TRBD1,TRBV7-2,TGTGCCAGCTTGGGACAGGGCACAGATACGCAGTATTTT,CASLGQGTDTQYF
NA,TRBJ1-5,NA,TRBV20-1,TGCAGTGCCGGGGTAGGGAATCAGCCCCAGCATTTT,CSAGVGNQPQHF
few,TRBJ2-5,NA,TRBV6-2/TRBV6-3,TGTGCCAGCAGACTTGCGGGATCAGAGACCCAGTACTTC,CASRLAGSETQYF
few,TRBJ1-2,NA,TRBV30,TGTGCCTGGAGATCACTAGGGGAAGACTATGGCTACACCTTC,CAWRSLGEDYGYTF
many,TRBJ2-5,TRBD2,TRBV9,TGTGCCAGCAGCGTAAAACCCAGCGGGGGAAAAGAGACCCAGTACTTC,CASSVKPSGGKETQYF
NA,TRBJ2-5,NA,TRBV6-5,TGTGCCACCCGAACGGACAGAGAGACCCAGTACTTC,CATRTDRETQYF
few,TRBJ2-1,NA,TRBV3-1,TGTGCCAGCAGCCAACTCGGCGATGAGCAGTTCTTC,CASSQLGDEQFF
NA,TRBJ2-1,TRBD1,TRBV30,TGTGCCTGGGAGGGGGCATCCAACCTGCAGTTCTTC,CAWEGASNLQFF
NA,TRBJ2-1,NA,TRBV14,TGTGCCAGCAGCCATACAGGGATTTACAATGAGCAGTTCTTC,CASSHTGIYNEQFF
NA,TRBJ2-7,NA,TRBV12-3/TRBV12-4,TGTGCCAGCAGCACCAGGGGGGTCGGATTAAGCGAGCAGTATTTC,CASSTRGVGLSEQYF
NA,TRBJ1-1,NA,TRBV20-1,TGCAGTGCTAGGGAGGATACGAACACTGAAGCTTTCTTT,CSAREDTNTEAFF
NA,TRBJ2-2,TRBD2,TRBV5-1,TGCGCCAGCAGTCCTGGGGGACTAGCGGGAGTTGCGAACACCGGGGAGCTGTTTTTT,CASSPGGLAGVANTGELFF
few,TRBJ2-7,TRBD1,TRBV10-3,TGTGCCATCAGTGAGAACCGGGACAGCTACGAGCAGTACTTC,CAISENRDSYEQYF
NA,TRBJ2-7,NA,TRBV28,TGTGCCAGCAGTCCTCGACAGCCCGAGCAGTACTTC,CASSPRQPEQYF
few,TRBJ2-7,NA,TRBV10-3,TGTGCCATCACCGGAGGAGACCCCTACGAGCAGTACTTC,CAITGGDPYEQYF
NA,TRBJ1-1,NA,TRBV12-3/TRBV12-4,TGTGCCAGCAGTTTTTGGGGGCGAGTCACTGAAGCTTTCTTT,CASSFWGRVTEAFF
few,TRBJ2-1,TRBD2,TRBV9,TGTGCCAGCAGCGTTTCAGCGGGGAACAATGAGCAGTTCTTC,CASSVSAGNNEQFF
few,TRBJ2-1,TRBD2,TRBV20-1,TGCAGTGCCTCTAGCGGGAGAAGGCAGTTCTTC,CSASSGRRQFF
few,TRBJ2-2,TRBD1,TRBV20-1,TGCAGTGCAACCGACAGGGCGTGGACCGGGGAGCTGTTTTTT,CSATDRAWTGELFF
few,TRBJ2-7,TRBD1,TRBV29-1,TGCAGCGTGTTTCCAGGGACAGGGGCCCTCGAGCAGTACTTC,CSVFPGTGALEQYF
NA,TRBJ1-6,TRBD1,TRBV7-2,TGTGCCAGCAGCTCCCGGGACAGGGATTCACCCCTCCACTTT,CASSSRDRDSPLHF
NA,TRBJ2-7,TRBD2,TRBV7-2,TGTGCCAGCAGCTACCGAGGGGCGGGAGGGGCCTACGAGCAGTACTTC,CASSYRGAGGAYEQYF
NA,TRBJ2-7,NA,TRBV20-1,TGCAGTGCTAGACCCCGGGGGCACTCCTACGAGCAGTACTTC,CSARPRGHSYEQYF
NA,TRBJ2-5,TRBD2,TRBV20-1,TGCAGTGCTAGAGCACTAGCGGGACAAGAGACCCAGTACTTC,CSARALAGQETQYF
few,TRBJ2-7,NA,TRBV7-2,TGTGCCAGCAGCTTAATCTTCTACGAGCAGTACTTC,CASSLIFYEQYF
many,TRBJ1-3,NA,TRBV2,TGTGCCAGCAGTGAAGCCCTTCCGATGGGGAGCTCTGGAAACACCATATATTTT,CASSEALPMGSSGNTIYF
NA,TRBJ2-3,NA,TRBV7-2,TGTGCCAGCACCCCACGGGGCAGCACAGATACGCAGTATTTT,CASTPRGSTDTQYF
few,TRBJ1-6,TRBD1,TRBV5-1,TGCGCCAGCAGCTTGGCCGGGACAGGGGCTTCACCCCTCCACTTT,CASSLAGTGASPLHF
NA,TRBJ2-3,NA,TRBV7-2,TGTGCCAGCAGCGAGGGTGTAGATACGCAGTATTTT,CASSEGVDTQYF
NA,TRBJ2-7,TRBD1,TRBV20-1,TGCAGTGCTTGGCCTTCCGGGACAGTCTCCTACGAGCAGTACTTC,CSAWPSGTVSYEQYF
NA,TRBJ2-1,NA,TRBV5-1,TGCGCCAGCAGCGTCGATCAGGGGCTCTACAATGAGCAGTTCTTC,CASSVDQGLYNEQFF
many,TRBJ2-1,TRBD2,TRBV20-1,TGCAGTGGACTAGCGGGTTTAAATGAGCAGTTCTTC,CSGLAGLNEQFF
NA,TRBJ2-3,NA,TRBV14,TGTGCCAGCAGCCAAGATTGGCCGGGACACACAGATACGCAGTATTTT,CASSQDWPGHTDTQYF
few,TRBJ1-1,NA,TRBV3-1,TGTGCCAGCAGCCGGCGGAGTTTTAGTGAAGCTTTCTTT,CASSRRSFSEAFF
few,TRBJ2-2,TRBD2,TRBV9,TGTGCCAGCAGCGGGACTAGCGGGAGTCGGGCCACCGGGGAGCTGTTTTTT,CASSGTSGSRATGELFF
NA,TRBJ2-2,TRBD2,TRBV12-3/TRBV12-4,TGTGCCAGCAGACCGACCAGGACTAGCGGAGTCCCCTCGAGCACCGGGGAGCTGTTTTTT,CASRPTRTSGVPSSTGELFF
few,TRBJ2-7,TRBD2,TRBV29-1,TGCAGCGTCTGCGTAGCGGGAGCTTCCTACGAGCAGTACTTC,CSVCVAGASYEQYF
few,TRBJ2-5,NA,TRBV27,TGTGCCAGCAGTTTAGCTAGGACGGTTCAAGAGACCCAGTACTTC,CASSLARTVQETQYF
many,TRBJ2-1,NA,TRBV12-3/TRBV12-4,TGTGCCAGCAGTCCAGGGGAATTAGAGGGATATGAGCAGTTCTTC,CASSPGELEGYEQFF
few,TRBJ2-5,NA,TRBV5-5,TGTGCCAGCAGTCCCACCGGGTACCAAGAGACCCAGTACTTC,CASSPTGYQETQYF
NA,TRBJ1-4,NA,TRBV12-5,TGTGCTAGTGGTTTGGAATGGATGACGGAACTGTTTTTT,CASGLEWMTELFF